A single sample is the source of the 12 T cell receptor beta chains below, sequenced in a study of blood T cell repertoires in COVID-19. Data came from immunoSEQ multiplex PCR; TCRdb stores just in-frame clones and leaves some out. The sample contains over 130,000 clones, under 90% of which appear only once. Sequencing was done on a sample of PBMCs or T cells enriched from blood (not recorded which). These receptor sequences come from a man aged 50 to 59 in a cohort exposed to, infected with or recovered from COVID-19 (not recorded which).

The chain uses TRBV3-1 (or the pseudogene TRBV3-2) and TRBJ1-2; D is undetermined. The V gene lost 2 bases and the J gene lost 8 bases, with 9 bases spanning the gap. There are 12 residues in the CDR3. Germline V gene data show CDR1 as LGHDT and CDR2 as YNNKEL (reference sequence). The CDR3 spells CASSQLNLGYTF. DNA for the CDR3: TGTGCCAGCAGCCAACTTAACTTGGGCTACACCTTC.

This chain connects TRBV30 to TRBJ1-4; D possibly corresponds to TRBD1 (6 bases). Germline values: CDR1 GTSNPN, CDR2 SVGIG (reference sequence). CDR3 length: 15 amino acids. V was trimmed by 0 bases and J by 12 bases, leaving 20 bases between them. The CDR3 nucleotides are TGTGCCTGGAGTGTACGACAGGTCGAGGAACGGGAACTGTTTTTT. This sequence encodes CAWSVRQVEERELFF.

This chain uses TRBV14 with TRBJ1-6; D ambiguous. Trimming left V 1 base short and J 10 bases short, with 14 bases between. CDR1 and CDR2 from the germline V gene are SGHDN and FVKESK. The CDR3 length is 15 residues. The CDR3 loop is CASSQVPLGQSPLHF. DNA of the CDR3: TGTGCCAGCAGCCAAGTACCCTTGGGCCAGTCACCCCTCCACTTT.

The CDR3 nucleotides read TGTGCATGCCAGATTACGAACACCGGGGAGCTGTTTTTT. Its protein is CACQITNTGELFF. The V and J genes are TRBV10-3 and TRBJ2-2; D is unclear. The CDR3 has 13 amino acids. Per the germline V gene, CDR1 is ENHRY and CDR2 is SYGVKD.

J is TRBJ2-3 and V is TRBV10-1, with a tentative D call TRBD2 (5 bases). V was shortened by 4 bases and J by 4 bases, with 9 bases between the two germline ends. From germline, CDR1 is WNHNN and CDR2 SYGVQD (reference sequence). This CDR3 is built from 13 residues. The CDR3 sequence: CASSVPGADTQYF. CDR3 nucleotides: TGCGCCAGCAGTGTACCCGGGGCAGATACGCAGTATTTT.

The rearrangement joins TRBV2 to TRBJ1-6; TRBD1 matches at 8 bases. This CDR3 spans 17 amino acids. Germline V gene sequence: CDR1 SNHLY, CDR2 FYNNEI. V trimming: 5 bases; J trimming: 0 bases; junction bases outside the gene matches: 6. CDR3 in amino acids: CASSNTGGSSYNSPLHF. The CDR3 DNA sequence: TGTGCCAGCAGTAATACAGGGGGGAGCTCCTATAATTCACCCCTCCACTTT. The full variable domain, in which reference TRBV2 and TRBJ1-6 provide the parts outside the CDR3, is EPEVTQTPSHQVTQMGQEVILRCVPISNHLYFYWYRQILGQKVEFLVSFYNNEISEKSEIFDDQFSVERPDGSNFTLKIRSTKLEDSAMYFCASSNTGGSSYNSPLHFGNGTRLTVT.

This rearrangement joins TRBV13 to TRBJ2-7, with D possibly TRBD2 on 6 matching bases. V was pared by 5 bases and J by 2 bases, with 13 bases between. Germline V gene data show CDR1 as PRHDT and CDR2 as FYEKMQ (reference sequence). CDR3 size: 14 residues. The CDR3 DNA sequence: TGTGCCAGCAGCCCGGGACTGACCGCCTACGAGCAGTACTTC. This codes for CASSPGLTAYEQYF. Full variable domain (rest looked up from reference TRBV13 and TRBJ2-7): AAGVIQSPRHLIKEKRETATLKCYPIPRHDTVYWYQQGPGQDPQFLISFYEKMQSDKGSIPDRFSAQQFSDYHSELNMSSLELGDSALYFCASSPGLTAYEQYFGPGTRLTVT.

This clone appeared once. CDR3 DNA sequence: TGTGCCAGCAGGGAGGAAGTCCAAGAGACCCAGTACTTC. Translation gives CASREEVQETQYF. The V call is TRBV5-5, the J call TRBJ2-5; perhaps TRBD2 as D (5 bases). CDR3 length: 13 residues. The V and J ends lost 5 bases and 1 base respectively, with 9 bases between them. CDR1 SGHKS and CDR2 YYEKEE come from the germline V gene (reference sequence).

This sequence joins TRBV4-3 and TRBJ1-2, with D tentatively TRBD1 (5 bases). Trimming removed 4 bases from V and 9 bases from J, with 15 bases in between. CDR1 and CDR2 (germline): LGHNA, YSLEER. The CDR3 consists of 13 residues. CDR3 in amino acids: CASSLLEGSSYTF. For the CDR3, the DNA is TGCGCCAGCAGCCTACTGGAGGGGAGTAGCTACACCTTC.

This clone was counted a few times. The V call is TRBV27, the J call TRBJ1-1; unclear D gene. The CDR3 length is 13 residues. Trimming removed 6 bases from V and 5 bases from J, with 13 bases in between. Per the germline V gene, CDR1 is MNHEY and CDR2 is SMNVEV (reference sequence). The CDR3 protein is CASRKMEKTEAFF. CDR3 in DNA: TGTGCCAGCAGGAAAATGGAGAAGACTGAAGCTTTCTTT.

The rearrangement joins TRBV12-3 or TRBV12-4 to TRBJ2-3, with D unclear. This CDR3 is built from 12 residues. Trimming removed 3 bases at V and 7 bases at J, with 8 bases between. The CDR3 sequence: CASSFYENTQYF. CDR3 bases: TGTGCCAGCAGTTTCTACGAGAATACGCAGTATTTT.

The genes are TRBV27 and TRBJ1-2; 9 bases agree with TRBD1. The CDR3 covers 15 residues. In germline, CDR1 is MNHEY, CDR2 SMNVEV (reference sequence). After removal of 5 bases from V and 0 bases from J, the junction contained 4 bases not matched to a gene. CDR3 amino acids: CASSPGTGTNYGYTF. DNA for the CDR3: TGTGCCAGCAGTCCCGGGACAGGGACTAACTATGGCTACACCTTC.